These 29 T cell receptor beta chains came from one sample sequenced in a study of T cells in Graves' hyperthyroidism and ophthalmopathy. The investigators amplified TCR beta CDR3 regions from RNA transcripts. The TCR CDR3 was amplified in a first-round RT-PCR using the HTBI primer set. TCRdb used MiXCR to reprocess the multiplex PCR reads, holding one entry per CDR3 protein. The data contain about 600,000 distinct CDR3 sequences, roughly 16% of them singletons. The sequencing sample was made of blood. The receptors were sampled from a woman aged 40-49 years with Graves' ophthalmopathy.

The chain is built from TRBV20-1 and TRBJ2-3, with 7 bases fitting TRBD1. Germline values: CDR1 DFQATT, CDR2 SNEGSKA (reference sequence). V lost 0 bases to trimming and J lost 11 bases; unmatched junction nucleotides: 20. This CDR3 has 17 residues. The CDR3 DNA follows: TGCAGTGCTAGAGATAGACGAGGGGGCCACTACGGCGTTATGCAGTATTTT. Translating gives CSARDRRGGHYGVMQYF.

The chain employs TRBV29-1 and TRBJ1-2; D call uncertain. Trimming removed 2 bases from V and 5 bases from J, with 12 bases in between. CDR1 and CDR2 from the germline V gene are SQVTM and ANQGSEA. This CDR3 comprises 13 residues. The CDR3: CSVEIARGYGYTF. Here the CDR3 DNA reads TGCAGCGTTGAAATCGCCCGAGGGTATGGCTACACCTTC.

The table lists this clonotype with a few counts. Sequence at one end of the junction differs from germline and may be a read error. The gene calls are TRBV3-1 and TRBJ1-6; D possibly corresponds to TRBD1 (5 bases). Germline loops: CDR1 LGHDT, CDR2 YNNKEL (reference sequence). The CDR3 runs to 12 residues. The CDR3 bases are TGTGCCAGCAGCGGGGACGGGTCACCCCTCCATTTT. Protein product: CASSGDGSPLHF.

Of note for this clonotype: Given a much more abundant clone one base away, this may be a read error. Written as DNA, the CDR3 is TGCGCCAGCAACAGAGACGGGACAGCCATCTACGAGCAGTACTTC. Protein product: CASNRDGTAIYEQYF. V usage is TRBV5-1 and J usage is TRBJ2-7; 7 positions match TRBD1. The length of the CDR3 is 15 residues. V lost 6 bases and J lost 3; bases outside the gene matches: 12. The germline gives CDR1 SGHRS, CDR2 YFSETQ.

This clonotype was counted ten times or more. This sequence joins TRBV7-8 and TRBJ1-3; 7 bases agree with TRBD1. The CDR3 spans 15 residues. Germline CDR1 is SGHVS and CDR2 is FQNEAQ. The ends lost 1 base at V and 4 bases at J; junction bases unmatched: 4. Here the CDR3 DNA reads TGTGCCAGCAGCTTAGAAAGGGACAGCGGAAACACCATATATTTT. This gives the protein CASSLERDSGNTIYF. Based on the CDR3 plus reference TRBV7-8 and TRBJ1-3, the full variable domain is GAGVSQSPRYKVAKRGQDVALRCDPISGHVSLFWYQQALGQGPEFLTYFQNEAQLDKSGLPSDRFFAERPEGSVSTLKIQRTQQEDSAVYLCASSLERDSGNTIYFGEGSWLTVV.

The chain recombines TRBV20-1 with TRBJ2-7; TRBD1 might be the D (6 bases). This CDR3 is 14 amino acids long. Germline CDR1 DFQATT, CDR2 SNEGSKA (reference sequence). Trimming pared 1 base from V and 4 bases from J, leaving 14 bases between. CDR3 residues: CSARGTGTPYEQYF. CDR3 bases: TGCAGTGCTAGAGGGACCGGGACACCTTACGAGCAGTACTTC.

The chain couples TRBV24-1 to TRBJ2-5, with D possibly being TRBD1 or TRBD2 (5 bases each). CDR1 is KGHDR, CDR2 SFDVKD, per germline. This CDR3 region has 15 residues. The V end was cut by 9 bases, the J end by 1 base, with 17 bases between. The CDR3 protein is CATAPVGEGQETQYF. CDR3 in DNA: TGTGCCACCGCCCCTGTGGGGGAAGGCCAAGAGACCCAGTACTTC.

This clonotype has a count of ten or more. This chain connects TRBV7-3 to TRBJ2-3, with TRBD2 identical over 13 bases. The J segment lost 0 bases and the V segment lost 4 bases, leaving 4 bases of the junction unmatched. CDR3 length: 17 amino acids. Per germline, CDR1 SGHTA and CDR2 FQGTGA. In DNA form, the CDR3 reads TGTGCCAGCAGCTCCGGACTAGCGGGAGTTAGCACAGATACGCAGTATTTT. Translating it yields CASSSGLAGVSTDTQYF.

This clonotype was detected many times. The chain combines TRBV5-1 with TRBJ2-3, with TRBD2 matching over 10 bases. The junction had 10 bases not matched to a gene; V was cut back by 6 bases and J by 0 bases. Germline values: CDR1 SGHRS, CDR2 YFSETQ. This CDR3 has 17 amino acids. The CDR3, as DNA: TGCGCCAGCACCGTGGGAGCGGGAGGGCCGAGCACAGATACGCAGTATTTT. Its translation: CASTVGAGGPSTDTQYF. Drawing the rest from reference TRBV5-1 and TRBJ2-3, the complete variable domain is KAGVTQTPRYLIKTRGQQVTLSCSPISGHRSVSWYQQTPGQGLQFLFEYFSETQRNKGNFPGRFSGRQFSNSRSEMNVSTLELGDSALYLCASTVGAGGPSTDTQYFGPGTRLTVL.

This clonotype showed up just a few times. This chain connects TRBV6-2 or TRBV6-3 to TRBJ2-2; 8 bases fit TRBD2. This CDR3 region has 15 residues. Germline lookup yields CDR1 MNHEY and CDR2 SVGEGT. With 5 bases clipped from V and 12 bases from J, the junction kept 14 bases outside the gene matches. The CDR3 reads CASSIRGGNTWKLFF. In nucleotides, the CDR3 is TGTGCCAGCAGTATCCGCGGGGGGAACACCTGGAAGCTGTTTTTT.

This clonotype was seen only a few times. This chain joins TRBV29-1 and TRBJ2-5; D tentatively reads TRBD1 or TRBD2 (5 bases each). The CDR3 covers 12 residues. Per the germline V gene, CDR1 is SQVTM and CDR2 is ANQGSEA. Trimming cost V 1 base and J 6 bases, with 9 bases left between them. The CDR3 region has the DNA TGCAGCGTTGAAGGGGACGGGCAGACCCAGTACTTC. Translating gives CSVEGDGQTQYF. Drawing the rest from reference TRBV29-1 and TRBJ2-5, the complete variable domain is SAVISQKPSRDICQRGTSLTIQCQVDSQVTMMFWYRQQPGQSLTLIATANQGSEATYESGFVIDKFPISRPNLTFSTLTVSNMSPEDSSIYLCSVEGDGQTQYFGPGTRLLVL.

The chain couples TRBV12-3 or TRBV12-4 to TRBJ1-1, with D possibly matching TRBD1 (5 bases). CDR3 size: 12 residues. The germline V and J ends were trimmed by 6 bases and 7 bases, with 12 bases remaining between them. CDR3: CASRSPGGEAFF. DNA of the CDR3: TGTGCCAGCAGGTCTCCGGGGGGTGAAGCTTTCTTT.

This clonotype was seen many times. The V call is TRBV3-1, the J call TRBJ2-1, with D hard to call. V was shortened by 3 bases and J by 9 bases, with 9 bases between the two germline ends. CDR3 length: 12 residues. Looked up from germline, CDR1 is LGHDT and CDR2 is YNNKEL (reference sequence). The CDR3 here is CASSHTSSEQFF. Written as DNA, the CDR3 is TGTGCCAGCAGCCACACATCGAGTGAGCAGTTCTTC.

Regarding this clonotype: At one end, the junction sequence differs from germline, possibly due to a read error. This chain uses TRBV7-9 with TRBJ2-1; maybe TRBD1 (5 bases). The CDR3 has 12 residues. The V gene's germline CDR1 is SEHNR and CDR2 FQNEAQ (reference sequence). Here the CDR3 reads CACSSLGQEQFF. The DNA of the CDR3 is TGTGCCTGCAGCTCCCTGGGGCAGGAGCAGTTCTTC.

The table lists this clonotype with many counts. The J gene is TRBJ2-7, the V gene TRBV2; D is possibly TRBD2 (6 bases). CDR1 SNHLY and CDR2 FYNNEI come from the germline V gene. Trimming removed 6 bases at V and 2 bases at J, with 11 bases between. This CDR3 region has 13 residues. This chain's CDR3 is CASRRGTPYEQYF. The CDR3 bases are TGTGCCAGCAGGCGGGGAACCCCCTACGAGCAGTACTTC.

The rearrangement uses TRBV19 and TRBJ1-5, with TRBD1 matching 7 bases. CDR3 size: 13 residues. Germline V gene data show CDR1 as LNHDA and CDR2 as SQIVND (reference sequence). Trimming took 6 bases from V and 6 from J; bases not matched to a gene: 5. The CDR3 DNA is TGTGCCAGTAGGGCAGACAGGGCTCAGCCCCAGCATTTT. Amino acids: CASRADRAQPQHF.

Worth noting for this clonotype: This may stem from a read error, because a much larger clone lies one nucleotide away. In nucleotides, the CDR3 is TGTGCCAACAGCCAAGCGGGCTCCTACAATGAGCAGTTCTTC. This translates into CANSQAGSYNEQFF. The V and J genes are TRBV3-1 and TRBJ2-1; possibly TRBD2 for D (6 bases). This CDR3 comprises 14 residues. The V gene's germline CDR1 is LGHDT and CDR2 YNNKEL (reference sequence).

This clonotype has ten or more counts. V is TRBV20-1 and J is TRBJ2-5; 7 bases are a match to TRBD1. The CDR3 contains 13 residues. The J segment lost 3 bases and the V segment lost 5 bases, leaving 6 bases of the junction unmatched. The germline CDR1 and CDR2 sequences are DFQATT and SNEGSKA (reference sequence). This chain's CDR3 is CSAEETGKETQYF. CDR3 DNA: TGCAGTGCTGAAGAGACAGGGAAAGAGACCCAGTACTTC.

This clonotype appeared many times. The V and J genes are TRBV20-1 and TRBJ2-4; D remains ambiguous. CDR1 and CDR2 from the germline V gene are DFQATT and SNEGSKA (reference sequence). This CDR3 region has 13 residues. Trimming took 0 bases from V and 9 from J, leaving 12 bases between them. CDR3 loop: CSARDFLTRIQYF. DNA for the CDR3: TGCAGTGCTAGAGATTTTCTGACTCGCATTCAGTACTTC.

This clonotype was counted many times. The J gene is TRBJ2-1, the V gene TRBV20-1; possible D gene TRBD2, 6 bases. The CDR3 has 14 residues. From germline, CDR1 is DFQATT and CDR2 SNEGSKA (reference sequence). Between the trimmed V and J ends, which lost 2 bases and 5 bases, there was a span of 13 bases. In nucleotides, the CDR3 is TGCAGTGCTAGAACTAGCCTAACTCACAATGAGCAGTTCTTC. Its translation is CSARTSLTHNEQFF.

The CDR3 sequence is CASSSYGTGDDEQFF. The CDR3 DNA sequence: TGTGCCAGCAGCTCATACGGGACAGGGGATGATGAGCAGTTCTTC. The chain couples TRBV11-3 to TRBJ2-1; 10 bases are shared with TRBD1. CDR3 length: 15 residues. The germline gives CDR1 SGHNT, CDR2 YENEEA. After removal of 4 bases from V and 8 bases from J, the junction contained 8 bases not matched to a gene.

This clonotype has a count of ten or more. This chain connects TRBV7-2 to TRBJ2-7, with D unresolved. Looked up from germline, CDR1 is SGHTA and CDR2 is FQGNSA. The CDR3 has 11 amino acids. Trimming shortened V by 5 bases and J by 6 bases, and 8 bases separated the two germline ends. Here the CDR3 reads CASSQQSEQYF. Here the CDR3 DNA reads TGTGCCAGCAGCCAGCAGTCCGAGCAGTACTTC.

This clonotype has just a few counts. The chain employs TRBV6-1 and TRBJ2-7, with 7 nucleotides matching TRBD2. The germline V gene encodes CDR1 MNHNS and CDR2 SASEGT. The CDR3 sequence is 15 residues long. J lost 0 bases, V lost 4 bases, and 6 bases had no gene match. The CDR3 coding sequence is TGTGCCAGCAGTGCCCGGGAGGACCACTCCTACGAGCAGTACTTC. This gives the protein CASSAREDHSYEQYF.

The chain links TRBV30 to TRBJ2-7; D not resolved. CDR3 length: 13 residues. V shed 2 bases and J shed 6 bases, with 14 bases lying between them. Germline values: CDR1 GTSNPN, CDR2 SVGIG (reference sequence). The CDR3 DNA follows: TGTGCCTGGAGTTACGGTTTGGCAGGCGAGCAGTACTTC. Its protein product is CAWSYGLAGEQYF. The full variable domain, completed using reference TRBV30 and TRBJ2-7, is SQTIHQWPATLVQPVGSPLSLECTVEGTSNPNLYWYRQAAGRGLQLLFYSVGIGQISSEVPQNLSASRPQDRQFILSSKKLLLSDSGFYLCAWSYGLAGEQYFGPGTRLTVT.

As concerns this clonotype: A single base separates this from a much larger clone, so it may be a read error. V is TRBV28 and J is TRBJ1-1; 10 bases line up with TRBD1. CDR1 MDHEN and CDR2 SYDVKM come from the germline V gene. The CDR3 covers 21 residues. V trimming: 11 bases; J trimming: 4 bases; junction bases outside the gene matches: 31. CDR3 in amino acids: CAGMSRWTTRRDRGLSTEAFF. Here the CDR3 DNA reads TGTGCCGGCATGTCCCGCTGGACAACCCGACGGGACAGGGGATTAAGCACTGAAGCTTTCTTT.

About this clonotype itself: Since a much larger clone is just one base distant, this may be a read error. The chain joins TRBV28 to TRBJ2-5; D is possibly TRBD1 (5 bases). The CDR3 length is 14 residues. The germline V and J ends were trimmed by 6 bases and 5 bases, with 16 bases remaining between them. The germline gives CDR1 MDHEN, CDR2 SYDVKM. DNA for the CDR3: TGTGCCAGCAGACAGGAAGCCTTGAGCGAGACCCAGTACTTC. This sequence encodes CASRQEALSETQYF.

This clonotype has at least ten counts. The chain uses TRBV20-1 and TRBJ2-1; 9 bases are shared with TRBD2. The CDR3 contains 17 residues. J lost 5 bases, V lost 7 bases, and 18 bases had no gene match. The germline V gene has CDR1 DFQATT and CDR2 SNEGSKA (reference sequence). The CDR3 reads CSVRMARLAAPNNEQFF. The DNA of the CDR3 is TGCAGTGTTCGAATGGCGAGACTAGCGGCCCCCAACAATGAGCAGTTCTTC.

This clonotype was seen repeatedly, ten times or more. The chain couples TRBV18 to TRBJ2-2; D perhaps matches TRBD1 (6 bases). Per the germline V gene, CDR1 is KGHSH and CDR2 is LQKENI. This CDR3 contains 14 residues. Trimming took off 8 bases at V and 1 base at J, with 11 bases between the two ends. In DNA, the CDR3 is TGTGCCAGCCAACAACAGGGGAACACCGGGGAGCTGTTTTTT. This codes for CASQQQGNTGELFF.

This clonotype appeared many times. The chain is built from TRBV12-3 or TRBV12-4 and TRBJ2-1; 9 bases agree with TRBD2. Trimming took 3 bases from V and 3 from J; bases not matched to a gene: 18. This CDR3 region has 20 residues. The DNA for the CDR3 is TGTGCCAGCAGTTTGCAGCGGGGGACGGCGGGGGGGTTACACTACAATGAGCAGTTCTTC. It translates to CASSLQRGTAGGLHYNEQFF.